This passage covers 22 T cell receptor beta chains from one sample sequenced in a study of patients and donors after allogeneic stem cell transplantation. Each CDR3 protein is one row after TCRdb ran MiXCR on the RT-PCR reads. The table has about 230,000 distinct CDR3 sequences, roughly 13% seen once; the top ten hold 11%. Material: blood, either unsorted or a sorted T cell fraction (not recorded which). These TCRs come from a human donor who was either an allogeneic HSCT recipient or a stem cell or donor lymphocyte infusion donor (not recorded which). It is not recorded whose cells these are; they may come from a transplant donor.

The sample holds a few counts of this clonotype. The V gene is TRBV29-1, the J gene TRBJ2-1, with a possible D match to TRBD1 (5 bases). The CDR3 extends over 13 amino acids. Trimming shortened V by 8 bases and J by 0 bases, and 11 bases separated the two germline ends. Germline V CDR1 and CDR2: SQVTM, ANQGSEA. CDR3 sequence (DNA): TGCAGCAGTGGGGCTAACTCCTACAATGAGCAGTTCTTC. It yields the protein CSSGANSYNEQFF.

The J gene is TRBJ2-4, the V gene TRBV12-3 or TRBV12-4; 8 nucleotides match TRBD1. This CDR3 is 17 amino acids long. V gave up 3 bases and J gave up 3 bases; unmatched junction bases: 10. CDR3 nucleotide sequence: TGTGCCAGCAGTTTGGGTCGGACAGGGCGTAGCAAAAACATTCAGTACTTC. It specifies CASSLGRTGRSKNIQYF.

This clonotype turned up a few times. The chain employs TRBV18 and TRBJ1-2, with a tentative D call TRBD1 (5 bases). Germline loops: CDR1 KGHSH, CDR2 LQKENI. The CDR3 is 13 residues long. V shed 6 bases and J shed 4 bases, with 12 bases lying between them. CDR3 nucleotides: TGTGCCAGCTCGCCCGACAGCCTCTATGGCTACACCTTC. It is translated as CASSPDSLYGYTF.

This clonotype appeared a few times. This chain links TRBV5-1 with TRBJ1-2; D gene ambiguous. Germline CDR1 is SGHRS and CDR2 is YFSETQ. V was clipped by 5 bases and J by 0 bases, with 11 bases between them. CDR3 length equals 14 residues. The CDR3 sequence is CASSPPASNYGYTF. CDR3 nucleotides: TGCGCCAGCAGTCCCCCCGCCTCTAACTATGGCTACACCTTC.

This clonotype was detected only a few times. The rearrangement uses TRBV4-3 and TRBJ2-3, with 9 bases lining up with TRBD2. Germline assignment: CDR1 LGHNA and CDR2 YSLEER. The CDR3 loop spans 17 amino acids. V lost 4 bases and J lost 0; bases outside the gene matches: 8. The CDR3 DNA reads as TGCGCCAGCAGCCGCCGGGCTAGCGGGGCTAGCACAGATACGCAGTATTTT. This codes for CASSRRASGASTDTQYF.

This clonotype has just a few counts. This sequence joins TRBV7-2 and TRBJ1-4, with TRBD1 identical over 7 bases. The CDR3 is 15 residues long. Germline V gene lookup returns CDR1 SGHTA and CDR2 FQGNSA. Trimming removed 5 bases from V and 1 base from J; junction bases left unmatched: 4. CDR3 bases: TGTGCCAGCAGCCCCGCAGGGGGAACTAATGAAAAACTGTTTTTT. This sequence encodes CASSPAGGTNEKLFF. Full variable domain (outside the CDR3, taken from reference TRBV7-2 and TRBJ1-4): GAGVSQSPSNKVTEKGKDVELRCDPISGHTALYWYRQSLGQGLEFLIYFQGNSAPDKSGLPSDRFSAERTGGSVSTLTIQRTQQEDSAVYLCASSPAGGTNEKLFFGSGTQLSVL.

This clonotype was found many times. This chain joins TRBV7-9 and TRBJ2-5; D gene ambiguous. The CDR3 is 14 amino acids. V was pared by 1 base and J by 2 bases, with 8 bases between. Germline CDR1 and CDR2: SEHNR and FQNEAQ (reference sequence). The CDR3 loop is CASSLELLQETQYF. The CDR3, as DNA: TGTGCCAGCAGCTTAGAACTTCTACAAGAGACCCAGTACTTC.

The V and J genes are TRBV10-3 and TRBJ2-5; 10 bases line up with TRBD1. Germline V CDR1 and CDR2: ENHRY, SYGVKD. There are 15 residues in the CDR3. V was clipped by 10 bases and J by 4 bases; unmatched bases: 12. CDR3 sequence reads: CATSKRRDRGETQYF. CDR3 DNA: TGTGCCACCTCTAAACGCCGGGACAGGGGAGAGACCCAGTACTTC.

The V gene is TRBV7-9, the J gene TRBJ2-7; no clear D gene. Germline V gene sequence: CDR1 SEHNR, CDR2 FQNEAQ (reference sequence). Trimming pared 3 bases from V and 5 bases from J, leaving 11 bases between. The CDR3 covers 13 residues. The CDR3 sequence is CASSFSTGHEQYF. The DNA for the CDR3 is TGTGCCAGCAGCTTCAGTACGGGCCACGAGCAGTACTTC.

This rearrangement joins TRBV7-2 to TRBJ1-2, with D possibly being TRBD1 (6 bases). With 1 base removed from V and 7 bases from J, the gap between germline ends came to 10 bases. The CDR3 sequence is 13 residues long. CDR1 is SGHTA, CDR2 FQGNSA, per germline. The CDR3 DNA sequence: TGTGCCAGCAGCTTAGGACAGGTCTTTGGCTACACCTTC. Protein product: CASSLGQVFGYTF.

This clonotype came up a few times. This chain links TRBV5-1 with TRBJ2-1, with TRBD2 as a possible D gene (6 bases). V was cut by 4 bases and J by 8 bases, with 16 bases left in between. CDR1 and CDR2 (germline): SGHRS, YFSETQ. The CDR3 is 14 amino acids. The CDR3, as DNA: TGCGCCAGCAGCGTCTCCGAGGCGGGATATGAGCAGTTCTTC. Protein: CASSVSEAGYEQFF.

This clonotype was observed a handful of times. The chain recombines TRBV4-3 with TRBJ1-1; no reliable D call. The CDR3 is made up of 14 amino acids. CDR1 is LGHNA and CDR2 is YSLEER in the germline V gene. V was trimmed by 4 bases and J by 4 bases, leaving 13 bases between them. Here the CDR3 reads CASSPSGQSTEAFF. CDR3 sequence (DNA): TGCGCCAGCAGCCCAAGTGGGCAGTCCACTGAAGCTTTCTTT.

The chain couples TRBV6-1 to TRBJ1-3; D call uncertain. From germline, CDR1 is MNHNS and CDR2 SASEGT. V was pared by 6 bases and J by 2 bases, with 17 bases between. This CDR3 has 16 amino acids. The DNA of the CDR3 is TGTGCCAGCAGGGAGGACCGGGGATGGACTGGAAACACCATATATTTT. Its protein product is CASREDRGWTGNTIYF.

The sample holds many counts of this clonotype. DNA of the CDR3: TGCGCCAGCAGCCCGACAGCGACTCGTGGAAACACCATATATTTT. It encodes CASSPTATRGNTIYF. The rearrangement links TRBV4-3 to TRBJ1-3; a weak D match, TRBD1 (5 bases). The CDR3 length is 15 residues. Germline lookup yields CDR1 LGHNA and CDR2 YSLEER. V was pared by 4 bases and J by 3 bases, with 13 bases between.

The CDR3 loop reads CASSIATGTIMNTEAFF. CDR3 nucleotides: TGTGCCAGTAGTATAGCGACAGGGACCATCATGAACACTGAAGCTTTCTTT. V and J are TRBV19 and TRBJ1-1; TRBD1 aligns across 7 bases. This CDR3 has 17 amino acids. The J segment lost 0 bases and the V segment lost 1 base, leaving 8 bases of the junction unmatched. CDR1 and CDR2 from the germline V gene are LNHDA and SQIVND (reference sequence).

V gene TRBV11-3 combines with J gene TRBJ2-7; TRBD2 is a possible D gene (6 bases). The germline V and J ends were trimmed by 0 bases and 2 bases, with 14 bases remaining between them. The CDR3 has 16 amino acids. CDR1 SGHNT and CDR2 YENEEA come from the germline V gene. The CDR3 protein is CASSLDEGSGTYEQYF. The CDR3 nucleotides are TGTGCCAGCAGCTTAGATGAAGGTAGCGGTACCTACGAGCAGTACTTC.

This rearrangement joins TRBV6-1 to TRBJ1-1; 8 bases match TRBD1. Germline values: CDR1 MNHNS, CDR2 SASEGT. CDR3 length: 16 residues. With V trimmed by 5 bases and J by 3 bases, 11 bases remained unmatched. The CDR3 sequence: CASSNQAGGAYTEAFF. The CDR3 DNA reads as TGTGCCAGCAGTAACCAGGCAGGGGGCGCCTACACTGAAGCTTTCTTT.

This clonotype has only a few counts. This chain links TRBV20-1 with TRBJ2-3; 15 nucleotides agree with TRBD2. From germline, CDR1 is DFQATT and CDR2 SNEGSKA (reference sequence). The length of the CDR3 is 19 residues. Trimming removed 3 bases from V and 5 bases from J; junction bases left unmatched: 15. The CDR3: CSASQMGLAGGLGGDTQYF. The CDR3 DNA reads as TGCAGTGCTAGCCAAATGGGACTAGCGGGGGGCCTAGGGGGAGATACGCAGTATTTT.

This sequence joins TRBV5-4 and TRBJ2-7; 11 nucleotides agree with TRBD2. CDR3 length: 14 residues. Germline V lookup: CDR1 SGHNT, CDR2 YYREEE (reference sequence). J was trimmed by 6 bases and V by 4 bases; bases with no gene match: 6. In DNA, the CDR3 is TGTGCCAGCAGCACTAGCGGGAGTGGTCGCGAGCAGTACTTC. Its protein is CASSTSGSGREQYF.

J is TRBJ2-2 and V is TRBV2; weak D call: TRBD2 (6 bases). The CDR3 runs to 16 residues. Germline loops: CDR1 SNHLY, CDR2 FYNNEI. V lost 3 bases and J 2 bases, leaving 13 bases between the germline ends. CDR3 loop: CASSEWGSGNTGELFF. The CDR3 nucleotides read TGTGCCAGCAGTGAGTGGGGTAGCGGAAACACCGGGGAGCTGTTTTTT.

The gene calls are TRBV30 and TRBJ2-5; D gene uncertain. The CDR3 sequence is 13 residues long. V gave up 0 bases and J gave up 5 bases, with 10 bases separating them. Germline loops: CDR1 GTSNPN, CDR2 SVGIG (reference sequence). In nucleotides, the CDR3 is TGTGCCTGGAGTGTACCCAGTTCGGAGACCCAGTACTTC. Its protein is CAWSVPSSETQYF.

This clonotype has only a few counts. This chain links TRBV24-1 with TRBJ2-1; weak D call: TRBD1 (6 bases). The CDR3 spans 14 residues. Germline CDR1 and CDR2: KGHDR and SFDVKD. Trimming removed 7 bases from V and 5 bases from J, with 14 bases in between. CDR3 nucleotide sequence: TGTGCCACCAGATCCATTCAGGGGAACAATGAGCAGTTCTTC. Its protein is CATRSIQGNNEQFF.